These T cell receptor beta chains were read from a single sample in a study of shared clonotypes between healthy human individuals. Data came from immunoSEQ multiplex PCR; TCRdb stores just in-frame clones and leaves some out. The top ten hold about 1.1% of the sample, which has millions of clones, about 94% seen once. Source material: naive CD8+ T cells sorted from blood. The receptors shown here come from a man aged 18-30 years in good health. CDR3s include the opening cysteine and the closing phenylalanine or tryptophan. Fields, in order: CDR3 length, V gene, clone size, D gene, J gene, CDR3 protein, CDR3 DNA. The D gene is left open where the match is weak. Where a row states a size, it is once, few, many or the class of an expanded clone; other rows omit it.

11	TRBV2	-	-	TRBJ2-2	CASFNTGELFF	TGTGCCAGCTTTAACACCGGGGAGCTGTTTTTT
15	TRBV13	once	-	TRBJ2-5	CASSLQGDFRKTQYF	TGTGCCAGCAGCTTACAGGGTGATTTCCGAAAGACCCAGTACTTC
16	TRBV4-1	-	-	TRBJ2-7	CASSHLSADSSYEQYF	TGCGCCAGCAGCCACCTTTCGGCGGATAGCTCCTACGAGCAGTACTTC
14	TRBV29-1	-	TRBD1	TRBJ2-7	CSAVPGQGAYEQYF	TGCAGCGCAGTTCCAGGACAGGGGGCTTACGAGCAGTACTTC
13	TRBV9	-	-	TRBJ2-7	CASSVRDFYEQYF	TGTGCCAGCAGCGTTCGGGATTTCTACGAGCAGTACTTC
15	TRBV7-8	-	TRBD1	TRBJ1-2	CASSPGQGANYGYTF	TGTGCCAGCAGCCCCGGACAGGGAGCTAACTATGGCTACACCTTC
14	TRBV6-5	-	-	TRBJ1-3	CASSYSRAGNTIYF	TGTGCCAGCAGTTACTCACGAGCTGGAAACACCATATATTTT
17	TRBV2	-	-	TRBJ2-2	CASSESNSLSNTGELFF	TGTGCCAGCAGTGAAAGTAACAGCCTCTCGAACACCGGGGAGCTGTTTTTT
14	TRBV2	-	-	TRBJ2-7	CASSDGGLSYEQYF	TGTGCCAGCAGTGACGGGGGTCTCTCCTACGAGCAGTACTTC
14	TRBV7-9	-	-	TRBJ1-5	CASSKDTLNQPQHF	TGTGCCAGCAGCAAGGACACCCTCAATCAGCCCCAGCATTTT
16	TRBV29-1	-	-	TRBJ2-3	CSVIRVWLGEPDTQYF	TGCAGCGTTATTAGGGTCTGGCTAGGCGAGCCAGATACGCAGTATTTT
15	TRBV12-5	-	-	TRBJ2-1	CASGLVGYGLNEQFF	TGTGCTAGTGGTTTGGTAGGGTACGGGCTCAATGAGCAGTTCTTC
12	TRBV9	-	TRBD1	TRBJ2-1	CASSSQGPEQFF	TGTGCCAGCAGCTCACAGGGGCCTGAGCAGTTCTTC
14	TRBV6-6	-	-	TRBJ1-2	CASSYSRENYGYTF	TGTGCCAGCAGTTACTCGAGGGAAAACTATGGCTACACCTTC
14	TRBV27	-	-	TRBJ2-7	CASSPTTGEGEQYF	TGTGCCAGCAGTCCTACGACAGGGGAGGGCGAGCAGTACTTC
15	TRBV7-8	-	TRBD1	TRBJ2-7	CASSSGQGADYEQYF	TGTGCCAGCAGCTCGGGACAGGGGGCCGACTACGAGCAGTACTTC
13	TRBV5-6	-	-	TRBJ2-3	CASSLESDDTQYF	TGTGCCAGCAGCTTGGAGAGCGACGATACGCAGTATTTT
16	TRBV29-1	-	-	TRBJ2-2	CSVEGTTIRGTGELFF	TGCAGCGTTGAAGGGACGACTATTAGGGGCACCGGGGAGCTGTTTTTT
15	TRBV4-3	-	-	TRBJ2-1	CASSQENLSYNEQFF	TGCGCCAGCAGCCAAGAAAACCTATCCTACAATGAGCAGTTCTTC
15	TRBV21-1	-	-	TRBJ2-4	CASSKGGFGRNIQYF	TGTGCCAGCAGCAAAGGGGGGTTTGGGAGAAACATTCAGTACTTC
15	TRBV7-6	-	TRBD1	TRBJ2-7	CASFPHGQASYEQYF	TGTGCCAGCTTCCCCCACGGACAGGCAAGCTACGAGCAGTACTTC
16	TRBV29-1	-	-	TRBJ2-3	CSVEGLMSASTDTQYF	TGCAGCGTTGAAGGTCTGATGAGTGCTAGCACAGATACGCAGTATTTT
12	TRBV27	once	-	TRBJ2-3	CASSLIGDTQYF	TGTGCCAGCAGTTTAATCGGGGATACGCAGTATTTT
15	TRBV6-1	-	-	TRBJ2-1	CASSVGRSSYNEQFF	TGTGCCAGCAGTGTGGGACGGAGCTCCTACAATGAGCAGTTCTTC
12	TRBV19	-	-	TRBJ2-3	CASSPTTDTQYF	TGTGCCAGTAGTCCAACCACAGATACGCAGTATTTT
11	TRBV6-5	-	-	TRBJ1-1	CASSVYTEAFF	TGTGCCAGCAGTGTATACACTGAAGCTTTCTTT